The rows below give T cell receptor beta chains drawn from one sample of a study of cytomegalovirus exposure and HLA in healthy donors. The table came from immunoSEQ multiplex PCR; TCRdb's copy has only in-frame clones and leaves some out. In the table there are nearly 300,000 clones, around 86% of which are singletons. The sequenced material came from PBMCs. The receptor source for this set is a man in his forties in good health and CMV-seropositive. Each CDR3 is given with its conserved first and last residue. D genes are given only for firm matches. Size tells how often a clone was seen (once, few, many) or the class of an expanded clone, and some rows leave it out.

D,size,J,V,CDR3,DNA
.,.,TRBJ1-1,TRBV28,CASKSLAEEAFF,TGTGCCAGCAAAAGTTTGGCGGAGGAAGCTTTCTTT
.,.,TRBJ2-7,TRBV7-2,CASSSTERYEQYF,TGTGCCAGCAGCTCCACCGAGCGGTACGAGCAGTACTTC
TRBD1,.,TRBJ2-3,TRBV5-4,CASSLDDRGNTDTQYF,TGTGCCAGCAGCTTGGACGACAGGGGTAACACAGATACGCAGTATTTT
TRBD1,.,TRBJ2-7,TRBV28,CASSWVRRTGDHEQYF,TGTGCCAGCAGTTGGGTCAGGAGGACAGGGGACCACGAGCAGTACTTC
TRBD2,.,TRBJ2-7,TRBV28,CASSFSGSRSYEQYF,TGTGCCAGCAGTTTTAGCGGGAGCCGCTCCTACGAGCAGTACTTC
.,.,TRBJ1-2,TRBV19,CASSREQGANYGYTF,TGTGCCAGTAGTAGGGAACAGGGAGCTAACTATGGCTACACCTTC
.,once,TRBJ2-7,TRBV21-1,CASSISRVYEQYF,TGTGCCAGCAGCATCTCCAGGGTCTACGAGCAGTACTTC
.,.,TRBJ1-5,TRBV6-5,CASSSSSVSDQPQHF,TGTGCCAGCAGTTCTTCCAGCGTATCCGATCAGCCCCAGCATTTT
TRBD2,.,TRBJ2-1,TRBV5-1,CASSSTSGRAGNEQFF,TGCGCCAGCAGCTCGACTAGCGGGAGGGCCGGCAATGAGCAGTTCTTC
TRBD2,few,TRBJ2-7,TRBV6-1,CASSEQPGLPYEQYF,TGTGCCAGCAGTGAACAGCCGGGACTACCATACGAGCAGTACTTC
TRBD1,.,TRBJ2-1,TRBV12-5,CASGSAGGNEQFF,TGTGCTAGTGGTTCCGCAGGGGGCAATGAGCAGTTCTTC
TRBD1,few,TRBJ1-1,TRBV5-4,CASSLRDSGVVAFF,TGTGCCAGCAGCTTGCGGGACAGCGGAGTTGTAGCTTTCTTT
TRBD1,.,TRBJ1-2,TRBV5-6,CASGPDRGANYGYTF,TGTGCCAGCGGGCCGGACAGGGGGGCAAACTATGGCTACACCTTC
.,.,TRBJ2-1,TRBV7-9,CSSSLSLREVLGNEQFF,TGTTCCAGCAGCTTAAGCCTTAGGGAGGTCTTGGGTAATGAGCAGTTCTTC
TRBD2,.,TRBJ2-7,TRBV5-1,CASSFTAGAWEQYF,TGCGCCAGCAGCTTCACAGCGGGAGCTTGGGAGCAGTACTTC
.,.,TRBJ2-7,TRBV28,CASSPDSTYEQYF,TGTGCCAGCAGTCCGGACAGTACCTACGAGCAGTACTTC
.,.,TRBJ2-3,TRBV9,CASSPGSDSGYTDTQYF,TGTGCCAGCAGCCCCGGTTCTGATAGCGGATACACAGATACGCAGTATTTT
TRBD1,.,TRBJ2-7,TRBV28,CASSLFRPGTGSYEQYF,TGTGCCAGCAGTTTATTTCGTCCCGGGACAGGGTCCTACGAGCAGTACTTC
TRBD1,.,TRBJ1-2,TRBV5-1,CASGDRENYGYTF,TGCGCCAGCGGAGACAGGGAGAACTATGGCTACACCTTC
TRBD2,.,TRBJ2-1,TRBV19,CASSMGGRFNEQFF,TGTGCCAGTAGTATGGGAGGGAGGTTCAATGAGCAGTTCTTC
TRBD1,.,TRBJ1-4,TRBV28,CASRDRTNEKLFF,TGTGCCAGCCGGGACAGGACTAATGAAAAACTGTTTTTT
TRBD2,.,TRBJ2-7,TRBV9,CASSVGDYNYYEQYF,TGTGCCAGCAGCGTAGGGGACTATAACTACTACGAGCAGTACTTC
TRBD1,.,TRBJ1-5,TRBV6-1,CASSEGTGYQPQHF,TGTGCCAGCAGTGAGGGGACAGGGTATCAGCCCCAGCATTTT
TRBD2,.,TRBJ2-5,TRBV7-9,CASSSTSGRAKETQYF,TGTGCCAGCAGCTCGACTAGCGGGAGGGCCAAAGAGACCCAGTACTTC
TRBD1,once,TRBJ1-2,TRBV28,CASSLRDRDNYGYTF,TGTGCCAGCAGTCTCCGGGACAGGGATAACTATGGCTACACCTTC
TRBD2,.,TRBJ2-1,TRBV4-3,CASSYGTSVEREQFF,TGCGCCAGCAGCTATGGGACTAGCGTGGAGCGGGAGCAGTTCTTC
TRBD2,.,TRBJ2-1,TRBV5-1,CASSLGTSGGSYNEQFF,TGCGCCAGCAGCTTGGGGACTAGCGGGGGGTCCTACAATGAGCAGTTCTTC
.,.,TRBJ2-1,TRBV28,CASGSGSYNEQFF,TGTGCCAGCGGGAGTGGGTCCTACAATGAGCAGTTCTTC
.,.,TRBJ1-4,TRBV19,CASSIIRGQKGVEKLFF,TGTGCCAGTAGTATAATCCGAGGACAGAAAGGCGTTGAAAAACTGTTTTTT
.,.,TRBJ2-1,TRBV9,CASSAGDPGPYNEQFF,TGTGCCAGCAGTGCAGGGGACCCGGGACCCTACAATGAGCAGTTCTTC
.,.,TRBJ1-3,TRBV29-1,CSVPRGNTIYF,TGCAGCGTTCCTAGAGGTAACACCATATATTTT
.,.,TRBJ2-7,TRBV5-6,CASTSEYEQYF,TGTGCCAGCACTAGCGAATACGAGCAGTACTTC
TRBD1,once,TRBJ1-2,TRBV19,CATIDREYPNYGYTF,TGTGCAACTATTGACAGGGAATACCCTAACTATGGCTACACCTTC
TRBD2,.,TRBJ2-5,TRBV27,CASSFGGGRTQYF,TGTGCCAGCAGTTTTGGGGGGGGTAGGACCCAGTACTTC
TRBD2,.,TRBJ2-2,TRBV7-9,CASSLIAGGFANTGELFF,TGTGCCAGCAGCTTAATAGCGGGAGGATTCGCGAACACCGGGGAGCTGTTTTTT
TRBD2,.,TRBJ2-5,TRBV7-9,CASSLSGSAETQYF,TGTGCCAGCAGCCTTAGCGGGAGCGCGGAGACCCAGTACTTC
.,.,TRBJ1-2,TRBV5-1,CASSLAVSVNYGYTF,TGCGCCAGCAGCTTGGCTGTCAGCGTTAACTATGGCTACACCTTC
.,.,TRBJ1-2,TRBV6-4,CASSDSRGGLSYLANYGYTF,TGTGCCAGCAGTGACTCGCGGGGGGGCCTTTCCTATCTTGCTAACTATGGCTACACCTTC
.,.,TRBJ1-1,TRBV28,CASSLTFQGDTEAFF,TGTGCCAGCAGTTTGACGTTCCAAGGGGACACTGAAGCTTTCTTT
TRBD2,.,TRBJ2-2,TRBV6-4,CASSSGRDTGELFF,TGTGCCAGCAGTAGCGGGAGGGACACCGGGGAGCTGTTTTTT
TRBD2,.,TRBJ2-3,TRBV11-2,CASSLVAGGLGTQYF,TGTGCCAGCAGCTTAGTAGCGGGAGGGTTGGGGACGCAGTATTTT
TRBD1,.,TRBJ2-7,TRBV27,CASSLQDRANEQYF,TGTGCCAGCAGTTTACAGGACAGGGCCAACGAGCAGTACTTC
.,.,TRBJ1-5,TRBV27,CASRFGQSNQPQHF,TGTGCCAGCCGATTCGGACAGAGCAATCAGCCCCAGCATTTT
TRBD1,few,TRBJ1-1,TRBV6-5,CASSYTQTGYGTEAFF,TGTGCCAGCAGTTACACACAGACAGGGTACGGCACTGAAGCTTTCTTT
.,.,TRBJ1-3,TRBV19,CASNHGGDWDTIYF,TGTGCCAGTAACCATGGAGGGGATTGGGACACCATATATTTT
.,.,TRBJ2-7,TRBV2,CASNERQVSYEQYF,TGTGCCAGCAACGAACGGCAGGTCTCCTACGAGCAGTACTTC
.,.,TRBJ2-7,TRBV7-2,CASSLTSTGSEQYF,TGTGCCAGCAGCTTAACCTCAACAGGGAGCGAGCAGTACTTC
.,.,TRBJ1-1,TRBV19,CASSIAGGNTEAFF,TGTGCCAGTAGTATCGCGGGGGGAAACACTGAAGCTTTCTTT
.,.,TRBJ1-2,TRBV19,CASTFERDSREYGYTF,TGTGCCAGTACCTTCGAAAGGGACTCAAGGGAATATGGCTACACCTTC
.,.,TRBJ2-7,TRBV5-1,CASSVQGYEQYF,TGCGCCAGCAGCGTGCAGGGTTACGAGCAGTACTTC
.,.,TRBJ1-2,TRBV27,CASRTDRYGYTF,TGTGCCAGTAGGACAGATCGCTATGGCTACACCTTC
.,.,TRBJ2-4,TRBV27,CASSLSGAPKNIQYF,TGTGCCAGCAGTTTATCGGGGGCACCCAAAAACATTCAGTACTTC